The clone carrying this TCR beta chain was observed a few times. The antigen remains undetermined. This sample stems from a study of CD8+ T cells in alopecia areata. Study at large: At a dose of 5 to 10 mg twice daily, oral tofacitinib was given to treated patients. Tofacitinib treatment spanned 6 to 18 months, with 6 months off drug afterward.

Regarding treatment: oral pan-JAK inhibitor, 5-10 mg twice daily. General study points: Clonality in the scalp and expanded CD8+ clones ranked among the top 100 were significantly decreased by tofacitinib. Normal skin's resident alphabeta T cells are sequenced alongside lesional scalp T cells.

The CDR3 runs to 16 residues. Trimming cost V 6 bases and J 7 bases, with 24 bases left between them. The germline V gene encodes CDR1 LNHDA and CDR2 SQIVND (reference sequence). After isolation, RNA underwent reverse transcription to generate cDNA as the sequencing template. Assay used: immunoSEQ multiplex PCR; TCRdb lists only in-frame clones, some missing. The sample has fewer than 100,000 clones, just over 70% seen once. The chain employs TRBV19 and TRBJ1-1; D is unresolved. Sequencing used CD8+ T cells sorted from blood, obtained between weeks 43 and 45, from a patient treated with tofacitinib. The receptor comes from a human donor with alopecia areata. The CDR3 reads CASSPTTHSGKREAFF. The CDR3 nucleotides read TGTGCCAGTAGCCCGACTACACATTCGGGGAAACGTGAAGCTTTCTTT.